The rows below give T cell receptor beta chains drawn from one sample of a study of vaccination and CD4 T cells after COVID-19. Their cognate antigens are unknown. TCRdb processed the PCR reads anew with MiXCR; each CDR3 protein has one entry. The profile covers some 13,000 distinct CDR3 sequences, with roughly 30% appearing a single time and 9% to 14% taken by the ten largest. What was sequenced was CD4+ T cells from blood, cultured in vitro. The receptors were sampled from a human donor who had recovered from COVID-19. Each CDR3 is given without its conserved first and last residue.

v_gene	j_gene	CDR3aa
TRBV19	TRBJ1-1	ASSRGQGTAEAF
TRBV7-2	TRBJ2-3	ASSVLDTQY
TRBV2	TRBJ1-3	ASSGSPHSGNTIY
TRBV14	TRBJ2-7	ASSRGPTGYEQY
TRBV10-3	TRBJ2-1	AISDGLAGGGYNEQF
TRBV5-5	TRBJ1-3	ASSQDPNSGNTIY
TRBV7-7	TRBJ2-1	ASSLSRGHYNEQF
TRBV18	TRBJ2-4	ASAPTAGKNIQY
TRBV30	TRBJ2-3	AWRERGYTDTQY
TRBV7-2	TRBJ2-1	ASSFRTSNNEQF
TRBV10-3	TRBJ2-7	AISEGTSGSYEQY
TRBV7-9	TRBJ1-1	ASSLTGNTEAF
TRBV2	TRBJ2-7	ASKGVGGGYEQY
TRBV7-2	TRBJ2-5	ASSFQGPGVETQY
TRBV20-1	TRBJ2-7	SARRAGAGEQY
TRBV7-9	TRBJ2-7	ASSSLAGGGSYEQY
TRBV11-3	TRBJ1-1	ASSADGGTEAF
TRBV18	TRBJ1-1	ASSPSQGNTEAF
TRBV4-2	TRBJ1-4	ASSQSAGGANEKLF
TRBV7-7	TRBJ2-1	ASSPTTDRANEQF
TRBV28	TRBJ1-5	ASSFGVRGHNQPQH
TRBV11-2	TRBJ2-5	ASSPGLAGGETQY
TRBV28	TRBJ2-3	ASSFLYSSSGRSDTQY
TRBV2	TRBJ2-5	ASDTFRETQY
TRBV20-1	TRBJ2-4	SARETSGGYDGSSNIQY
TRBV7-9	TRBJ2-1	ASSLELAGHNEQF
TRBV7-2	TRBJ2-3	ASSFVADTQY
TRBV28	TRBJ2-3	ASSPGFSADTQY
TRBV7-8	TRBJ2-1	ASSLVGDNEQF
TRBV7-9	TRBJ2-1	ASSGTGLYNEQF
TRBV2	TRBJ1-1	ASSGESDTEAF
TRBV7-9	TRBJ2-7	ASSLQGGIGEQY
TRBV20-1	TRBJ1-5	SGRTATNQPQH
TRBV9	TRBJ1-2	ASSVDASYGYT
TRBV20-1	TRBJ2-7	SARVGGQGQY
TRBV21-1	TRBJ2-4	ASTWGQATDNIQY
TRBV25-1	TRBJ1-6	ASSDLTGMGNSPLH
TRBV5-6	TRBJ1-6	ASSLGPTRFSPLH
TRBV6-5	TRBJ2-1	ASSSSGRSSYNEQF
TRBV6-4	TRBJ2-3	ASSRLAGNTDTQY
TRBV9	TRBJ2-1	ASSVTPGTSDEQF
TRBV29-1	TRBJ2-3	SVENSAPTDTQY
TRBV24-1	TRBJ2-5	ATIGYQGGETQY
TRBV5-6	TRBJ2-6	ASSEPLSGANVLT
TRBV7-8	TRBJ2-7	ASSNGLAGGPRYEQY
TRBV19	TRBJ1-5	ASSLFNQPQH
TRBV12-3/TRBV12-4	TRBJ2-2	ASTFSLAPGELF
TRBV20-1	TRBJ2-3	SAFWGAGDTQY
TRBV4-1	TRBJ2-2	ASSHPLGEWDTGELF
TRBV5-1	TRBJ2-1	ASSPTPASENEQF